This TCR beta chain was sequenced for a study of cytomegalovirus exposure and HLA in healthy donors. At the level of the study: The 100 million to 140 million unique TCR beta sequences, from about 179 million T cells, were found by an earlier analysis.

The CDR3 has 14 residues. The V gene end was trimmed by 5 bases and the J gene end by 3 bases; junction bases not matched to a gene: 3. CDR1 MNHEY and CDR2 SMNVEV come from the germline V gene (reference sequence). The PCR made use of 60 Vbeta and 13 Jbeta primers. Profiling relied on immunoSEQ multiplex PCR, and the TCRdb table lists in-frame clones only, not all of them. In the table there are almost 65,000 clones, around four fifths of which are singletons. The sequenced sample was PBMCs. The TCR originated in a male donor in good health and CMV-seropositive. This rearrangement joins TRBV27 to TRBJ2-7, with 11 bases aligning to TRBD1. The CDR3 DNA is TGTGCCAGCAGTCCAGGGACAGGGGGCTACGAGCAGTACTTC. It specifies CASSPGTGGYEQYF.